Each of the 13 T cell receptor beta chains below was sequenced from the same sample in a study of CD8+ T cells in alopecia areata. Extracted from the samples, RNA was reverse transcribed into cDNA to serve as the sequencing template. Only in-frame clones appear in the TCRdb table, and some are missing; sequencing was by immunoSEQ multiplex PCR. Among over 90,000 clones listed, less than 70% were seen once. The sequencing sample was made of CD4+ T cells sorted from blood. Receptors originate from a human donor in good health.

J is TRBJ1-4 and V is TRBV27; D is ambiguous. Trimming took 6 bases from V and 0 from J, leaving 5 bases between them. The CDR3 is 13 amino acids. The V gene's germline CDR1 is MNHEY and CDR2 SMNVEV (reference sequence). The CDR3 spells CASRPATNEKLFF. The CDR3 DNA is TGTGCCAGCAGGCCGGCAACTAATGAAAAACTGTTTTTT.

This clone has only one observation. J is TRBJ1-1 and V is TRBV29-1, with 8 nucleotides matching TRBD1. V shed 5 bases and J 2 bases; nucleotides not matched to a gene: 4. Germline CDR1 SQVTM, CDR2 ANQGSEA. The CDR3 covers 13 residues. The CDR3 nucleotides read TGCAGCGTTTCGGGACAGGAAAACACTGAAGCTTTCTTT. It encodes CSVSGQENTEAFF.

Remarks on this clone: The DNA is omitted, as the CDR3 cannot be located on it reliably, and the CDR3 follows TCRdb's listing. The V and J genes are TRBV19 and TRBJ1-5; TRBD1 is taken as the D call from the table, unchecked against the DNA. Per germline, CDR1 LNHDA and CDR2 SQIVND (reference sequence). The CDR3 adds up to 13 amino acids, both ends counted. CDR3 residues: CASSILANQPQHF.

V gene TRBV28 combines with J gene TRBJ1-6; no reliable D call. Germline V gene sequence: CDR1 MDHEN, CDR2 SYDVKM. Deletions cut 5 bases from V and 13 bases from J, with 12 bases between. CDR3 length: 12 residues. The CDR3 region has the DNA TGTGCCAGCAGTGTCAGCGTCCGGCCCCTCCACTTT. Residues: CASSVSVRPLHF. The whole variable domain, filled in from reference TRBV28 and TRBJ1-6, reads DVKVTQSSRYLVKRTGEKVFLECVQDMDHENMFWYRQDPGLGLRLIYFSYDVKMKEKGDIPEGYSVSREKKERFSLILESASTNQTSMYLCASSVSVRPLHFGNGTRLTVT.

This clone turned up a few times. V gene TRBV10-1 combines with J gene TRBJ1-5; a possible D gene is TRBD1 (6 bases). V was shortened by 3 bases and J by 3 bases, with 12 bases between the two germline ends. Germline CDR1 is WNHNN and CDR2 is SYGVQD (reference sequence). The CDR3 totals 15 residues. This CDR3 reads CASSEGGSVNQPQHF. The CDR3 coding sequence is TGCGCCAGCAGTGAAGGGGGGTCGGTCAATCAGCCCCAGCATTTT.

This clone was counted a single time. The chain joins TRBV29-1 to TRBJ1-1; 7 bases fit TRBD1. CDR1 SQVTM and CDR2 ANQGSEA come from the germline V gene. With 6 bases clipped from V and 1 base from J, the junction kept 8 bases outside the gene matches. The CDR3 runs 14 residues. CDR3 in amino acids: CSVEWDRGNTEAFF. CDR3 DNA: TGCAGCGTGGAGTGGGACAGAGGGAACACTGAAGCTTTCTTT.

Points on this clone: Other DNA sequences in the same sample also yield this CDR3. This chain joins TRBV5-1 and TRBJ2-2; unclear D gene. The germline V gene has CDR1 SGHRS and CDR2 YFSETQ. Trimming shortened V by 0 bases and J by 0 bases, and 6 bases separated the two germline ends. This CDR3 is built from 15 residues. The CDR3 region is CASSLDLPNTGELFF. The CDR3 DNA reads as TGCGCCAGCAGCTTGGATCTGCCGAACACCGGGGAGCTGTTTTTT.

V usage is TRBV5-4 and J usage is TRBJ2-3; no clear D gene. Trimming pared 2 bases from V and 0 bases from J, leaving 13 bases between. The CDR3 extends over 16 amino acids. CDR1 is SGHNT and CDR2 is YYREEE in the germline V gene (reference sequence). CDR3: CASSLLGSPSTDTQYF. The CDR3 nucleotides read TGTGCCAGCAGCTTACTCGGGTCTCCGAGCACAGATACGCAGTATTTT. Complete variable domain (other parts from reference TRBV5-4 and TRBJ2-3): ETGVTQSPTHLIKTRGQQVTLRCSSQSGHNTVSWYQQALGQGPQFIFQYYREEENGRGNFPPRFSGLQFPNYSSELNVNALELDDSALYLCASSLLGSPSTDTQYFGPGTRLTVL.

The V and J genes are TRBV11-2 and TRBJ2-5, with 11 nucleotides matching TRBD2. Trimming took 5 bases from V and 0 from J; bases not matched to a gene: 2. Germline CDR1 and CDR2: SGHAT and FQNNGV. The CDR3 loop spans 15 amino acids. CDR3 residues: CASSVTSGDQETQYF. The CDR3 region has the DNA TGTGCCAGCAGCGTGACTAGCGGGGACCAAGAGACCCAGTACTTC.

The CDR3 nucleotides read TGTGCCAGCAGGGAAAGACAGTATCAGCCCCAGCATTTT. Translated: CASRERQYQPQHF. The V and J genes are TRBV2 and TRBJ1-5, with D maybe TRBD1 (5 bases). Germline V gene data show CDR1 as SNHLY and CDR2 as FYNNEI. V was clipped by 6 bases and J by 5 bases, with 11 bases between them. This CDR3 spans 13 amino acids.

In its sample, this clone was seen a few times. The chain uses TRBV30 and TRBJ1-5; D not certain. CDR1 and CDR2 (germline): GTSNPN, SVGIG (reference sequence). Deletions cut 2 bases from V and 1 base from J, with 12 bases between. This CDR3 comprises 15 residues. The CDR3, as DNA: TGTGCCTGGAGTCCCCCCGGACGGAGCAATCAGCCCCAGCATTTT. It codes for CAWSPPGRSNQPQHF. The whole variable domain, filled in from reference TRBV30 and TRBJ1-5, reads SQTIHQWPATLVQPVGSPLSLECTVEGTSNPNLYWYRQAAGRGLQLLFYSVGIGQISSEVPQNLSASRPQDRQFILSSKKLLLSDSGFYLCAWSPPGRSNQPQHFGDGTRLSIL.

The rearrangement links TRBV18 to TRBJ1-3; no reliable D call. Deletions cut 8 bases from V and 0 bases from J, with 8 bases between. Germline V gene sequence: CDR1 KGHSH, CDR2 LQKENI. The CDR3 runs to 13 residues. The CDR3, as DNA: TGTGCCAGCCGAAGCATCTCTGGAAACACCATATATTTT. Residues: CASRSISGNTIYF.

The J gene is TRBJ2-2, the V gene TRBV30; 7 bases fit TRBD1. The germline gives CDR1 GTSNPN, CDR2 SVGIG (reference sequence). This CDR3 has 16 residues. J was trimmed by 4 bases and V by 3 bases; bases with no gene match: 11. CDR3 sequence (DNA): TGTGCCTGGAGAAGCATTGGGACAGTTGGCACCGGGGAGCTGTTTTTT. The encoded protein is CAWRSIGTVGTGELFF.